These T cell receptor beta chains were read from a single sample in a study of response to subunit inactivated influenza vaccine. Each CDR3 protein gets one entry after TCRdb re-called the RT-PCR reads with MiXCR. The table lists 500,000 to 600,000 distinct CDR3 sequences, about 15% of them singletons. The sequencing here drew on PBMCs from blood, taken roughly 13 days after vaccination. These receptors were obtained from a man between 50 and 59 years old who received an inactivated influenza vaccine. The CDR3 runs from the conserved cysteine through the conserved F or W. Each record gives: V gene, D gene, J gene, clone size, CDR3 protein, CDR3 DNA. A D gene is named only where the DNA matches it firmly. Clone size is not always given. Where it is, it says once, few, many or a class for expanded clones.

>TRBV15|-|TRBJ2-7|-
CATSREQGASYEQYF
TGTGCCACCAGCAGGGAGCAGGGAGCTTCCTACGAGCAGTACTTC
>TRBV11-2|TRBD2|TRBJ2-2|many
CASSLGRGAGELFF
TGTGCCAGCAGCTTAGGACGGGGGGCCGGGGAGCTGTTTTTT
>TRBV6-1|TRBD2|TRBJ2-1|few
CASSGTSGSWQFF
TGTGCCAGCAGTGGGACTAGCGGGAGTTGGCAGTTCTTC
>TRBV18|TRBD2|TRBJ2-6|-
CASSLTSGGASGANVLTF
TGTGCCAGCTCACTAACTAGCGGAGGGGCCTCTGGGGCCAACGTCCTGACTTTC
>TRBV10-2|TRBD2|TRBJ2-5|few
CASSPGLAGGMYQETQYF
TGCGCCAGCAGTCCGGGACTAGCGGGGGGGATGTACCAAGAGACCCAGTACTTC
>TRBV6-2/TRBV6-3|-|TRBJ2-3|few
CASSQFADTQYF
TGTGCCAGCAGTCAGTTTGCCGATACGCAGTATTTT
>TRBV7-7|TRBD2|TRBJ2-2|few
CASSPRTSRNTGELFF
TGTGCTAGCAGCCCTAGGACTAGCCGTAACACCGGGGAGCTGTTTTTT
>TRBV6-2/TRBV6-3|-|TRBJ2-2|-
CASRAFGGQNTGELFF
TGTGCCAGCAGGGCCTTTGGGGGACAGAACACCGGGGAGCTGTTTTTT
>TRBV20-1|-|TRBJ1-1|-
CSARNPRNTEAFF
TGCAGTGCTCGCAACCCTCGGAACACTGAAGCTTTCTTT
>TRBV2|TRBD2|TRBJ2-1|-
CASTRTSYNEQFF
TGTGCCAGCACCAGGACTAGCTACAATGAGCAGTTCTTC
>TRBV7-6|-|TRBJ2-7|many
CASSLGLRGADEQYF
TGTGCCAGCAGCTTAGGTTTAAGGGGGGCAGACGAGCAGTACTTC
>TRBV5-1|-|TRBJ1-1|few
CASSPASRGARMNTEAFF
TGCGCCAGCAGCCCGGCTAGCCGGGGGGCTAGGATGAACACTGAAGCTTTCTTT
>TRBV7-2|-|TRBJ2-3|many
CASSSLLGWTDTQYF
TGTGCCAGCAGCTCGCTATTGGGTTGGACAGATACGCAGTATTTT
>TRBV7-2|-|TRBJ2-5|few
CASSLDDLETQYF
TGTGCCAGCAGCTTAGATGATTTAGAGACCCAGTACTTC
>TRBV7-9|-|TRBJ2-7|few
CASSLKDRSYEQYF
TGTGCCAGCAGCTTAAAAGACAGGTCCTACGAGCAGTACTTC
>TRBV29-1|TRBD1|TRBJ2-7|-
CSVASGGNEQYF
TGCAGCGTTGCTTCAGGGGGCAACGAGCAGTACTTC
>TRBV28|TRBD1|TRBJ2-1|few
CASQGTGWYEQFF
TGTGCCAGTCAGGGGACAGGGTGGTATGAGCAGTTCTTC
>TRBV5-1|TRBD1|TRBJ2-7|-
CASSLVGQGNEQYF
TGCGCCAGCAGCTTGGTGGGACAGGGGAACGAGCAGTACTTC
>TRBV6-5|-|TRBJ2-1|-
CASSYSRAVRNNEQFF
TGTGCCAGCAGTTACTCGCGGGCGGTCCGAAACAATGAGCAGTTCTTC
>TRBV5-1|-|TRBJ2-1|-
CASSLVAVSSYNEQFF
TGCGCCAGCAGCTTGGTGGCGGTGAGCTCCTACAATGAGCAGTTCTTC
>TRBV6-1|-|TRBJ2-7|few
CASRPGALSAEQYF
TGTGCCAGCAGGCCAGGGGCCCTGAGCGCCGAGCAGTACTTC
>TRBV18|TRBD1|TRBJ2-5|-
CASSWDSTQETQYF
TGTGCCAGCTCGTGGGACAGCACTCAAGAGACCCAGTACTTC
>TRBV4-3|-|TRBJ2-7|-
CASSQGPQPSYEQYF
TGCGCCAGCAGCCAAGGTCCACAGCCTTCCTACGAGCAGTACTTC
>TRBV24-1|-|TRBJ2-5|-
CATSEGGLETQYF
TGTGCCACCAGTGAAGGGGGTCTAGAGACCCAGTACTTC
>TRBV7-6|-|TRBJ1-6|-
CASSFSSRGALESPLHF
TGTGCCAGCAGCTTCAGCAGCAGGGGCGCCCTGGAATCACCCCTCCACTTT
>TRBV6-1|TRBD1|TRBJ1-1|-
CASSPGGKGAEAFF
TGTGCCAGCAGTCCAGGGGGCAAGGGGGCTGAAGCTTTCTTT
>TRBV5-1|-|TRBJ2-2|-
CASNLPGTGELFF
TGCGCCAGCAACCTTCCGGGTACCGGGGAGCTGTTTTTT
>TRBV10-3|-|TRBJ2-5|few
CAISGVAAETQYF
TGTGCCATCAGTGGGGTAGCAGCGGAGACCCAGTACTTC
>TRBV7-8|-|TRBJ2-1|-
CASSFRSSRDNEQFF
TGTGCCAGCAGCTTTAGAAGCTCGCGTGACAATGAGCAGTTCTTC
>TRBV20-1|-|TRBJ2-7|few
CSANSDRARSYEQYF
TGCAGTGCCAATAGCGATCGGGCCCGTTCCTACGAGCAGTACTTC
>TRBV6-2/TRBV6-3|TRBD1|TRBJ2-2|-
CASRTLPGTGRTGELFF
TGTGCCAGCAGGACCCTCCCCGGGACAGGGCGCACCGGGGAGCTGTTTTTT
>TRBV7-2|-|TRBJ1-5|-
CASSLGQVSNQPQHF
TGTGCCAGCAGCTTAGGACAGGTTAGCAATCAGCCCCAGCATTTT
>TRBV11-2|-|TRBJ2-7|-
CASSFLTDEQYF
TGTGCCAGCAGCTTTTTGACTGACGAGCAGTACTTC
>TRBV29-1|TRBD2|TRBJ2-2|few
CSVEVLAGAGELFF
TGCAGCGTTGAAGTTTTAGCGGGAGCCGGGGAGCTGTTTTTT
>TRBV11-1|-|TRBJ2-5|few
CASSPRALETQYF
TGTGCCAGCAGCCCTCGGGCCTTAGAGACCCAGTACTTC
>TRBV7-2|TRBD2|TRBJ2-7|-
CASSLDGTSFYEQYF
TGTGCCAGCAGCTTAGACGGGACTAGCTTCTACGAGCAGTACTTC
>TRBV4-2|-|TRBJ2-1|few
CASSQGGAASYNEQFF
TGTGCCAGCAGCCAAGGGGGGGCAGCCTCCTACAATGAGCAGTTCTTC
>TRBV6-1|-|TRBJ1-1|-
CASIRRGSVNTEAFF
TGTGCCAGCATCAGAAGGGGCAGCGTGAACACTGAAGCTTTCTTT
>TRBV20-1|TRBD1|TRBJ1-1|-
CSAGQGFTEAFF
TGCAGTGCTGGACAGGGTTTCACTGAAGCTTTCTTT
>TRBV19|-|TRBJ1-5|-
CASSNGRSVNQPQHF
TGTGCCAGTAGTAATGGGCGCAGCGTTAATCAGCCCCAGCATTTT
>TRBV20-1|TRBD1|TRBJ1-4|-
CSAYRDRQLFF
TGCAGTGCTTACCGGGACAGGCAACTGTTTTTT
>TRBV20-1|-|TRBJ2-7|-
CSARVRTRSYEQYF
TGCAGTGCTAGAGTCCGTACCCGCTCCTACGAGCAGTACTTC
>TRBV5-1|-|TRBJ1-1|-
CASSPTVGDTEAFF
TGCGCCAGCAGCCCGACAGTGGGGGACACTGAAGCTTTCTTT
>TRBV3-1|TRBD1|TRBJ1-1|few
CASRYRGANTEAFF
TGTGCCAGCCGGTACAGGGGTGCGAACACTGAAGCTTTCTTT
>TRBV6-2/TRBV6-3|-|TRBJ2-6|few
CASSLISSGANVLTF
TGTGCCAGCAGTTTGATCTCCTCTGGGGCCAACGTCCTGACTTTC
>TRBV12-3/TRBV12-4|-|TRBJ1-1|few
CASSLRPAEAFF
TGTGCCAGCAGTTTAAGGCCTGCTGAAGCTTTCTTT
>TRBV5-1|TRBD2|TRBJ2-2|few
CASSLDLAGVNTGELFF
TGCGCCAGCAGCTTGGACCTAGCGGGTGTGAACACCGGGGAGCTGTTTTTT
>TRBV14|-|TRBJ1-1|many
CASSRQGGNTEAFF
TGTGCCAGCAGCCGCCAGGGTGGGAACACTGAAGCTTTCTTT
>TRBV11-2|-|TRBJ2-5|few
CASEDLGGRKTQYF
TGTGCCAGCGAGGACCTTGGGGGGAGGAAGACCCAGTACTTC
>TRBV7-2|TRBD1|TRBJ1-2|few
CASSTGTGIGGYTF
TGTGCCAGCAGCACAGGGACAGGGATAGGTGGCTACACCTTC
>TRBV5-1|-|TRBJ2-2|many
CASSQTGTTNTGELFF
TGCGCCAGCAGCCAAACCGGGACAACGAACACCGGGGAGCTGTTTTTT
>TRBV19|-|TRBJ1-5|few
CASSSVGGTGQPQHF
TGTGCCAGTAGTTCCGTGGGGGGGACGGGTCAGCCCCAGCATTTT
>TRBV12-3/TRBV12-4|-|TRBJ1-5|few
CASSFRGEGNQPQHF
TGTGCCAGCAGTTTTAGAGGGGAGGGTAATCAGCCCCAGCATTTT
>TRBV6-2/TRBV6-3|-|TRBJ1-5|-
CASRLGQNQPQHF
TGTGCCAGCAGGCTTGGACAGAATCAGCCCCAGCATTTT